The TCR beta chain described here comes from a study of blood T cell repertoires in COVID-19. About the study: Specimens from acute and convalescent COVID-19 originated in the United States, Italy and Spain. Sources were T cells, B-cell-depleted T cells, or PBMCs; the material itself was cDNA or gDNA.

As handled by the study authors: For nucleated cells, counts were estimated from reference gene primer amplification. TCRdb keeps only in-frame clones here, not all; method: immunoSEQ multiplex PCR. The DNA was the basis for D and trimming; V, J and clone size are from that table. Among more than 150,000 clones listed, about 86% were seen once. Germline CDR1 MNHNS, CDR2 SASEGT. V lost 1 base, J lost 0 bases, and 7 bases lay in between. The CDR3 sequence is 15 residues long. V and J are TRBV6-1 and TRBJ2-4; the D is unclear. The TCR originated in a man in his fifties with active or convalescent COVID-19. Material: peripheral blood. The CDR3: CASSEGVIAKNIQYF. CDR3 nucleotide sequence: TGTGCCAGCAGTGAAGGCGTAATAGCCAAAAACATTCAGTACTTC.